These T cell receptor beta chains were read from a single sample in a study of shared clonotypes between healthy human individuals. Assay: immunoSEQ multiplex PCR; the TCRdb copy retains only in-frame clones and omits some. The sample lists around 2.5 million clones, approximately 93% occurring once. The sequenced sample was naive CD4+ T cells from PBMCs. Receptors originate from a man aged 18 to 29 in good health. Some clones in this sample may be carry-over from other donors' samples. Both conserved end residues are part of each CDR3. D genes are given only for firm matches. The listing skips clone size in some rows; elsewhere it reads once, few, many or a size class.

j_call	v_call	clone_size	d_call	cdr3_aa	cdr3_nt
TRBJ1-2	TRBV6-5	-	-	CASSSGVGGYTF	TGTGCCAGCAGTTCCGGAGTGGGTGGCTACACCTTC
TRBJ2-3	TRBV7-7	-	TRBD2	CASSLGSSGGTDTQYF	TGTGCCAGCAGCTTAGGAAGTAGCGGGGGCACAGATACGCAGTATTTT
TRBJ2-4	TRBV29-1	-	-	CSVASAGGNIQYF	TGCAGCGTTGCAAGTGCAGGGGGGAACATTCAGTACTTC
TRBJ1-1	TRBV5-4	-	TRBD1	CASSWTGDTEAFF	TGTGCCAGCAGCTGGACAGGGGACACTGAAGCTTTCTTT
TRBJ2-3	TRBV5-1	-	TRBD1	CASSPRTGGVTDTQYF	TGCGCCAGCAGCCCTAGGACAGGGGGCGTCACAGATACGCAGTATTTT
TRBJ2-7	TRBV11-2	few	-	CASSFDRDPYEQYF	TGTGCCAGCAGCTTCGACCGGGACCCCTACGAGCAGTACTTC
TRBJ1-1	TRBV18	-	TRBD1	CASSPLGQGTEAFF	TGTGCCAGCTCACCATTGGGACAGGGGACTGAAGCTTTCTTT
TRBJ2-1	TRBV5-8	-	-	CASSYRSSSGNEQFF	TGTGCCAGCAGCTACCGGTCAAGTTCTGGCAATGAGCAGTTCTTC
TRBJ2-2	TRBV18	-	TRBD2	CASSAVLAGTGELFF	TGTGCCAGCTCAGCAGTACTAGCGGGAACCGGGGAGCTGTTTTTT
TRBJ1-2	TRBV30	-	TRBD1	CAWGTGYGYTF	TGTGCCTGGGGGACAGGGTACGGCTACACCTTC
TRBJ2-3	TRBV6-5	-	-	CASRAYTSTDTQYF	TGTGCCAGCAGGGCCTATACAAGCACAGATACGCAGTATTTT
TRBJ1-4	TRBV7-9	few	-	CASSLLGELFF	TGTGCCAGCAGCTTATTGGGAGAACTGTTTTTT
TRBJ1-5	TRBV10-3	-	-	CAISEQAADSNQPQHF	TGTGCCATCAGTGAGCAGGCAGCAGATAGCAATCAGCCCCAGCATTTT
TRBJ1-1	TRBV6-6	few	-	CASEGSFTEAFF	TGTGCCAGCGAGGGGAGTTTCACTGAAGCTTTCTTT
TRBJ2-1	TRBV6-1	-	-	CASRTPGSYNEQFF	TGTGCCAGCAGAACCCCGGGATCATACAATGAGCAGTTCTTC
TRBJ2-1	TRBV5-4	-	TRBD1	CASSFSGTGNEQFF	TGTGCCAGCAGCTTTTCCGGGACAGGGAATGAGCAGTTCTTC
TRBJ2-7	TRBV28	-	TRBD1	CASSRPRQGVSSHYEQYF	TGTGCCAGCAGCCGGCCCCGACAGGGGGTAAGTTCACACTACGAGCAGTACTTC
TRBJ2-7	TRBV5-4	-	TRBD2	CASSLVAGVPIYEQYF	TGTGCCAGCAGCTTGGTGGCGGGAGTCCCTATTTACGAGCAGTACTTC
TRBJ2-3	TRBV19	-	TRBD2	CASSSAGATDTQYF	TGTGCCAGTAGTTCGGCGGGAGCCACAGATACGCAGTATTTT
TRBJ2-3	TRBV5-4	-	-	CASSSRGFTDTQYF	TGTGCCAGCAGCTCCCGCGGCTTCACAGATACGCAGTATTTT
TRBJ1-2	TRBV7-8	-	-	CASSLDGGGYTF	TGTGCCAGCAGCTTAGATGGGGGCGGCTACACCTTC
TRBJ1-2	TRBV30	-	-	CAWTAGGQHGYTF	TGTGCCTGGACCGCGGGGGGTCAGCATGGCTACACCTTC
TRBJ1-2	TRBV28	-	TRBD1	CASSSQGQGKYGYTF	TGTGCCAGCAGTTCTCAGGGACAGGGAAAGTATGGCTACACCTTC
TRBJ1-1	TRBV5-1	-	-	CASSWDGTEAFF	TGCGCCAGCAGTTGGGATGGCACTGAAGCTTTCTTT
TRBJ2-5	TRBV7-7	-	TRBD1	CASSSNPGTGGTQYF	TGTGCCAGCAGCTCCAACCCCGGGACAGGGGGGACCCAGTACTTC
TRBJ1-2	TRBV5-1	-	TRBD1	CASSPGQGRANYGYTF	TGCGCCAGCAGCCCTGGACAGGGGAGAGCTAACTATGGCTACACCTTC
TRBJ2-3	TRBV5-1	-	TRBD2	CASHRLAGLDTQYF	TGCGCCAGCCACAGACTAGCGGGATTGGATACGCAGTATTTT
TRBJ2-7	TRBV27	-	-	CASGRPGARGSQQYF	TGTGCCAGCGGTCGGCCGGGGGCCCGCGGCAGCCAGCAGTACTTC
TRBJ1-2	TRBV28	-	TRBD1	CASSLTGGIYGYTF	TGTGCCAGCAGTTTAACAGGGGGCATCTATGGCTACACCTTC
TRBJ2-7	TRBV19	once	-	CASSMDISSEQYF	TGTGCCAGTAGTATGGACATTTCCAGCGAGCAGTACTTC
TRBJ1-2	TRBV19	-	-	CASSPQEGYYGYTF	TGTGCCAGTAGTCCCCAGGAGGGGTACTATGGCTACACCTTC
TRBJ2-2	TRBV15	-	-	CATSRESWGGDTGELFF	TGTGCCACCAGCAGAGAAAGTTGGGGTGGGGACACCGGGGAGCTGTTTTTT
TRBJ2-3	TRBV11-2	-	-	CASGLGRALATDTQYF	TGTGCCAGCGGTCTCGGTCGTGCCCTCGCAACAGATACGCAGTATTTT
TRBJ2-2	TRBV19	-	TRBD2	CASIGKREVGTGELFF	TGTGCCAGTATCGGGAAGCGGGAGGTTGGCACCGGGGAGCTGTTTTTT
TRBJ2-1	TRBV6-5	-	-	CASTPAISSYNEQFF	TGTGCCAGCACCCCGGCCATAAGCTCCTACAATGAGCAGTTCTTC
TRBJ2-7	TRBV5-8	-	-	CASSPVNGEEQYF	TGTGCCAGCAGCCCTGTGAATGGGGAAGAGCAGTACTTC
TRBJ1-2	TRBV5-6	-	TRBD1	CASSLMDRVGGYTF	TGTGCCAGCAGCTTGATGGACAGGGTAGGAGGCTACACCTTC
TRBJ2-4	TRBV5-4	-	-	CASSGRDPKNIQYF	TGTGCCAGCAGCGGCCGGGACCCGAAAAACATTCAGTACTTC
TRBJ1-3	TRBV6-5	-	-	CASSYDRPGSGNTIYF	TGTGCCAGCAGTTACGACAGGCCGGGCTCTGGAAACACCATATATTTT